The clone carrying this T cell receptor beta chain was observed a handful of times. This sample is drawn from a study of blood T cell repertoires in COVID-19. The method was immunoSEQ multiplex PCR; TCRdb's version includes in-frame clones alone and lacks a portion of them. The data hold some 71,000 clones, with 84% observed a single time. The V and J ends lost 1 base and 1 base respectively, with 14 bases between them. The germline CDR1 and CDR2 sequences are LGHNA and YNFKEQ. The CDR3 contains 16 residues. J is TRBJ2-7 and V is TRBV4-2; the D gene is possibly TRBD2 (6 bases). What was sequenced was peripheral blood. This sequence was found in a man aged 50 or older with COVID-19, enrolled during active disease. The chain's CDR3 is CASSQGAGLSSYEQYF. The CDR3 region has the DNA TGTGCCAGCAGCCAAGGGGCGGGGCTTTCTTCCTACGAGCAGTACTTC.